Below, 32 T cell receptor beta chains from the same sample are listed, as sequenced in a study of shared clonotypes between healthy human individuals. Generated by immunoSEQ multiplex PCR, the TCRdb table keeps only in-frame clones and is missing some. The top ten clones hold 0.1% to 0.15% of a sample with about 2 million clones, about 95% of them seen once. Sequencing input: naive CD4+ T cells sorted from blood. Subset described: CD45RA+ positively selected. The receptors were sampled from a man younger than 35 in good health.

V and J are TRBV14 and TRBJ2-7, with a possible D match to TRBD2 (6 bases). Deletions cut 2 bases from V and 2 bases from J, with 13 bases between. CDR1 is SGHDN, CDR2 FVKESK, per germline. CDR3 length: 15 amino acids. CDR3 sequence reads: CASSQPRGLPYEQYF. For the CDR3, the DNA is TGTGCCAGCAGCCAACCGCGGGGCCTCCCCTACGAGCAGTACTTC.

This chain uses TRBV6-5 with TRBJ2-7; 9 bases align to TRBD2. The trim removed 7 bases at V and 8 bases at J, leaving 15 bases unmatched. This CDR3 contains 15 residues. CDR1 and CDR2 from the germline V gene are MNHEY and SVGAGI. Here the CDR3 DNA reads TGTGCCAGCACGCAACTAGCGGGTGACGTGGGCCAGCAGTACTTC. Protein product: CASTQLAGDVGQQYF.

This chain links TRBV7-2 with TRBJ1-5; 9 bases align to TRBD1. This CDR3 comprises 15 residues. V shed 5 bases, J shed 4 bases, and the junction held 6 bases outside the gene matches. The V gene's germline CDR1 is SGHTA and CDR2 FQGNSA. For the CDR3, the DNA is TGTGCCAGCAGCCGATTACAGGGGGCTAATCAGCCCCAGCATTTT. Amino acid sequence: CASSRLQGANQPQHF.

This clone was observed a single time. The V gene is TRBV18, the J gene TRBJ2-7; TRBD1 matches 7 bases. The CDR3 loop spans 16 amino acids. Germline V gene data show CDR1 as KGHSH and CDR2 as LQKENI. Trimming at V came to 3 bases and at J to 0 bases, leaving 8 bases not matched to a gene. The CDR3 sequence: CASSPTIQGSSYEQYF. The CDR3 region has the DNA TGTGCCAGCTCACCTACTATACAGGGGAGCTCCTACGAGCAGTACTTC.

The chain is built from TRBV7-8 and TRBJ2-2, with TRBD1 matching 8 bases. The CDR3 totals 16 residues. V shed 5 bases and J 2 bases; nucleotides not matched to a gene: 7. Germline V lookup: CDR1 SGHVS, CDR2 FQNEAQ. CDR3 DNA sequence: TGTGCCAGCAGCCCCGACAGGGGACATAACACCGGGGAGCTGTTTTTT. Protein product: CASSPDRGHNTGELFF.

As concerns this clone: Other DNA sequences in the sample encode the same CDR3. The J gene is TRBJ2-7, the V gene TRBV11-2, with a tentative D call TRBD2 (5 bases). V was cut by 5 bases and J by 2 bases, with 7 bases left in between. CDR1 and CDR2 from the germline V gene are SGHAT and FQNNGV. The CDR3 has 12 amino acids. CDR3 region: CASSPAAYEQYF. The CDR3 bases are TGTGCCAGCAGCCCAGCGGCCTACGAGCAGTACTTC.

The chain employs TRBV5-8 and TRBJ2-7; tentatively, D is TRBD2 (7 bases). V shed 4 bases and J shed 3 bases, with 17 bases lying between them. The CDR3 loop spans 15 amino acids. CDR1 and CDR2 from the germline V gene are SGHTS and YDEGEE. The CDR3, as DNA: TGTGCCAGCAGCCCCCGTGGGGGGGGCGGCTACGAGCAGTACTTC. Protein product: CASSPRGGGGYEQYF.

The rearrangement uses TRBV28 and TRBJ1-3; D perhaps matches TRBD1 (5 bases). Looked up from germline, CDR1 is MDHEN and CDR2 is SYDVKM. CDR3 length equals 15 residues. Trimming took off 3 bases at V and 2 bases at J, with 11 bases between the two ends. In DNA, the CDR3 is TGTGCCAGCAGTTTCAGAGGGGCTGCTGGAAACACCATATATTTT. This gives the protein CASSFRGAAGNTIYF.

The chain is built from TRBV27 and TRBJ1-4, with 7 bases identical to TRBD1. Germline V gene data show CDR1 as MNHEY and CDR2 as SMNVEV (reference sequence). V shed 7 bases, J shed 4 bases, and the junction held 3 bases outside the gene matches. The length of the CDR3 is 13 residues. The CDR3 is CASTAGGNEKLFF. Written as DNA, the CDR3 is TGTGCCAGCACCGCAGGGGGTAATGAAAAACTGTTTTTT.

This clone was counted once. Other DNA variants within this sample encode the same CDR3. V is TRBV7-3 and J is TRBJ2-3, with 9 bases identical to TRBD2. The V gene end was trimmed by 5 bases and the J gene end by 2 bases; junction bases not matched to a gene: 5. Germline V gives CDR1 SGHTA, CDR2 FQGTGA. CDR3 length: 15 residues. The CDR3 DNA is TGTGCCAGCAGCCCCCTAGCGGGGATCACAGATACGCAGTATTTT. Its protein product is CASSPLAGITDTQYF.

The chain links TRBV27 to TRBJ2-2; D not certain. The V gene's germline CDR1 is MNHEY and CDR2 SMNVEV (reference sequence). This CDR3 contains 12 residues. V was cut by 10 bases and J by 0 bases, with 6 bases left in between. The CDR3 is CAIDANTGELFF. Here the CDR3 DNA reads TGTGCCATCGACGCGAACACCGGGGAGCTGTTTTTT.

In its sample, this clone was seen once. The rearrangement links TRBV7-2 to TRBJ2-7; D unclear. There are 13 residues in the CDR3. Looked up from germline, CDR1 is SGHTA and CDR2 is FQGNSA. V was clipped by 4 bases and J by 5 bases, with 12 bases between them. The CDR3 nucleotides are TGTGCCAGCAGCTCCCCCCTAGTTGACGAGCAGTACTTC. Its translation: CASSSPLVDEQYF. Complete variable domain (other parts from reference TRBV7-2 and TRBJ2-7): GAGVSQSPSNKVTEKGKDVELRCDPISGHTALYWYRQSLGQGLEFLIYFQGNSAPDKSGLPSDRFSAERTGGSVSTLTIQRTQQEDSAVYLCASSSPLVDEQYFGPGTRLTVT.

This clone was observed once. The chain employs TRBV7-2 and TRBJ1-5, with no clear D. Germline lookup yields CDR1 SGHTA and CDR2 FQGNSA. Trimming shortened V by 3 bases and J by 4 bases, and 10 bases separated the two germline ends. The CDR3 is made up of 14 amino acids. The DNA for the CDR3 is TGTGCCAGCAGCTTTAGGGCGGGAAATCAGCCCCAGCATTTT. Translating it yields CASSFRAGNQPQHF.

The genes are TRBV7-3 and TRBJ1-3; 7 nucleotides match TRBD1. The ends lost 8 bases at V and 1 base at J; junction bases unmatched: 2. The CDR3 is 13 amino acids. Germline CDR1 and CDR2: SGHTA and FQGTGA. CDR3 amino acids: CASAGGSGNTIYF. In DNA, the CDR3 is TGTGCCAGCGCAGGGGGATCTGGAAACACCATATATTTT.

The J gene is TRBJ2-5, the V gene TRBV12-5; tentatively, D is TRBD1 (6 bases). V gave up 5 bases and J gave up 2 bases, with 12 bases separating them. Germline V gene data show CDR1 as LGHNT and CDR2 as FRNRAP. CDR3 length equals 14 residues. CDR3: CASGVGQIQETQYF. The CDR3 DNA sequence: TGTGCTAGTGGTGTCGGACAGATTCAAGAGACCCAGTACTTC.

The chain recombines TRBV2 with TRBJ1-4; D call uncertain. Deletions cut 3 bases from V and 4 bases from J, with 12 bases between. The CDR3 contains 15 residues. Germline CDR1 SNHLY, CDR2 FYNNEI. The CDR3 DNA reads TGTGCCAGCAGTGAGGGCCTACTTTTTAATGAAAAACTGTTTTTT. Protein: CASSEGLLFNEKLFF.

The V and J genes are TRBV2 and TRBJ2-7; possible D gene TRBD2, 5 bases. Per the germline V gene, CDR1 is SNHLY and CDR2 is FYNNEI. This CDR3 spans 14 amino acids. V dropped 7 bases and J dropped 7 bases, with 20 bases sitting between them. This CDR3 is CASNYEGEVGEQYF. DNA of the CDR3: TGTGCCAGCAATTACGAGGGAGAAGTGGGTGAGCAGTACTTC.

The chain carries TRBV30 and TRBJ1-5; 9 positions match TRBD1. The CDR3 has 13 residues. Germline assignment: CDR1 GTSNPN and CDR2 SVGIG (reference sequence). The ends lost 2 bases at V and 7 bases at J; junction bases unmatched: 3. The CDR3 DNA follows: TGTGCCTGGAGTACGGGACAGGGCCAGCCCCAGCATTTT. Translating gives CAWSTGQGQPQHF.

This clone was recorded once. J is TRBJ1-3 and V is TRBV30; no firm D call. V was trimmed by 3 bases and J by 0 bases, leaving 12 bases between them. Germline-derived CDR1 and CDR2 are GTSNPN and SVGIG (reference sequence). The CDR3 is 15 amino acids. The CDR3 nucleotides are TGTGCCTGGAGGGCCGACGGGTTCTCTGGAAACACCATATATTTT. Translated: CAWRADGFSGNTIYF.

The rearrangement links TRBV19 to TRBJ2-1, with 10 nucleotides matching TRBD2. V lost 6 bases and J lost 3; bases outside the gene matches: 5. CDR1 and CDR2 (germline): LNHDA, SQIVND (reference sequence). The CDR3 has 15 residues. The CDR3 region has the DNA TGTGCCAGTAGCCCCGGGACTAGCGACTACAATGAGCAGTTCTTC. Protein: CASSPGTSDYNEQFF.

The chain recombines TRBV27 with TRBJ1-2; tentative D call: TRBD1 (5 bases). Germline V lookup: CDR1 MNHEY, CDR2 SMNVEV (reference sequence). Trimming cost V 10 bases and J 3 bases, with 18 bases left between them. The CDR3 is 14 residues long. The CDR3 nucleotides read TGTGCCACCAGCCCCCAGGGCCCGTACTATGGCTACACCTTC. It is translated as CATSPQGPYYGYTF.

CDR3 amino acids: CASSSTGSFTEAFF. Here the CDR3 DNA reads TGTGCCAGCAGTTCGACAGGGTCTTTCACTGAAGCTTTCTTT. This chain uses TRBV6-6 with TRBJ1-1; 7 bases are a match to TRBD1. The V gene's germline CDR1 is MNHNY and CDR2 SVGAGI (reference sequence). The CDR3 is 14 residues long. Unmatched junction bases numbered 6, after V lost 4 bases and J lost 4 bases.

This sequence joins TRBV18 and TRBJ1-4, with TRBD1 matching 7 bases. The CDR3 consists of 15 residues. In germline, CDR1 is KGHSH, CDR2 LQKENI. The V gene end was trimmed by 5 bases and the J gene end by 7 bases; junction bases not matched to a gene: 10. The CDR3 DNA is TGTGCCAGCTCATCGGAGACAGGGTTGGCTGAAAAACTGTTTTTT. Its protein is CASSSETGLAEKLFF.

The rearrangement joins TRBV11-2 to TRBJ2-1; D may be TRBD2 (6 bases). This CDR3 has 16 residues. From germline, CDR1 is SGHAT and CDR2 FQNNGV. The V gene lost 5 bases and the J gene lost 4 bases, with 18 bases spanning the gap. Written as DNA, the CDR3 is TGTGCCAGCAGCCCCCCGGGACTGTTACAATACAATGAGCAGTTCTTC. This gives the protein CASSPPGLLQYNEQFF.

This chain links TRBV6-5 with TRBJ2-2; no clear D. CDR3 length equals 13 residues. The germline V gene has CDR1 MNHEY and CDR2 SVGAGI. Between the trimmed V and J ends, which lost 7 bases and 2 bases, there was a span of 8 bases. The CDR3 region has the DNA TGTGCCAGCATTGGGCCCAACACCGGGGAGCTGTTTTTT. Translated: CASIGPNTGELFF.

The CDR3 nucleotides are TGCGCCAGCAGCTTGGGTCCGCAATCTGGGGCCAACGTCCTGACTTTC. Amino acids: CASSLGPQSGANVLTF. This chain connects TRBV5-1 to TRBJ2-6; D unclear. Trimming removed 0 bases from V and 1 base from J, with 8 bases in between. The germline gives CDR1 SGHRS, CDR2 YFSETQ. The CDR3 runs 16 residues.

The chain is built from TRBV7-2 and TRBJ2-1; D is ambiguous. The germline V and J ends were trimmed by 1 base and 6 bases, with 10 bases remaining between them. The CDR3 has 14 amino acids. The germline V gene has CDR1 SGHTA and CDR2 FQGNSA. The CDR3 sequence is CASSLVVTSNEQFF. CDR3 DNA: TGTGCCAGCAGCTTAGTAGTAACTTCCAATGAGCAGTTCTTC.

The V gene is TRBV5-4, the J gene TRBJ1-1; 7 nucleotides match TRBD1. Germline CDR1 reads SGHNT; CDR2 reads YYREEE (reference sequence). V shed 3 bases, J shed 3 bases, and the junction held 8 bases outside the gene matches. This CDR3 contains 15 residues. The CDR3 nucleotides read TGTGCCAGCAGCTGGGACAGATTCACCTACACTGAAGCTTTCTTT. Residues: CASSWDRFTYTEAFF.

In regard to this clone: Other nucleotide sequences in the sample specify the same CDR3. The chain employs TRBV11-2 and TRBJ1-1, with D possibly being TRBD1 (6 bases). In germline, CDR1 is SGHAT, CDR2 FQNNGV. The ends were cut back, 1 base at V and 1 base at J, with 10 bases in the middle. CDR3 length: 15 amino acids. The CDR3 nucleotides are TGTGCCAGCAGCTTAGGAACAGGGCGGAACACTGAAGCTTTCTTT. It is translated as CASSLGTGRNTEAFF.

This rearrangement joins TRBV5-1 to TRBJ1-1, with D hard to call. This CDR3 has 13 residues. CDR1 and CDR2 (germline): SGHRS, YFSETQ. The V and J ends lost 0 bases and 0 bases respectively, with 3 bases between them. CDR3 residues: CASSLVLNTEAFF. CDR3 nucleotides: TGCGCCAGCAGCTTGGTCCTGAACACTGAAGCTTTCTTT.

V usage is TRBV15 and J usage is TRBJ1-2; no definite D call. CDR1 is LNHNV, CDR2 YYDKDF, per germline (reference sequence). The CDR3 sequence is 14 residues long. V was trimmed by 1 base and J by 10 bases, leaving 16 bases between them. The CDR3 is CATSRAGVDGPYTF. CDR3 bases: TGTGCCACCAGCAGAGCAGGAGTTGATGGACCCTACACCTTC.

This clone was recorded only once. The chain uses TRBV2 and TRBJ2-7; D possibly corresponds to TRBD1 (6 bases). The CDR3 length is 12 residues. V was shortened by 8 bases and J by 6 bases, with 14 bases between the two germline ends. CDR1 and CDR2 from the germline V gene are SNHLY and FYNNEI. CDR3 DNA sequence: TGTGCCAGCCGGATACAGGGATCCGAGCAGTACTTC. Translation gives CASRIQGSEQYF.